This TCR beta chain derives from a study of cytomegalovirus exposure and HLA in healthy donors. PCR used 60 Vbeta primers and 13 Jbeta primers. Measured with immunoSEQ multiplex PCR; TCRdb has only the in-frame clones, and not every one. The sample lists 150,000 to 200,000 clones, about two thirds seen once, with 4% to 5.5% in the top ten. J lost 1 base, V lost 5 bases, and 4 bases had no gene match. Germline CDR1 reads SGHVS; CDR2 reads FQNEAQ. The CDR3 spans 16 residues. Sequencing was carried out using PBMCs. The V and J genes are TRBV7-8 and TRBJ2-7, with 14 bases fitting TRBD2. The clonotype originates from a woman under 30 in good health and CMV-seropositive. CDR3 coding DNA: TGTGCCAGCAGCACCGGGACTAGCGGGGGATCCTACGAGCAGTACTTC. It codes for CASSTGTSGGSYEQYF.